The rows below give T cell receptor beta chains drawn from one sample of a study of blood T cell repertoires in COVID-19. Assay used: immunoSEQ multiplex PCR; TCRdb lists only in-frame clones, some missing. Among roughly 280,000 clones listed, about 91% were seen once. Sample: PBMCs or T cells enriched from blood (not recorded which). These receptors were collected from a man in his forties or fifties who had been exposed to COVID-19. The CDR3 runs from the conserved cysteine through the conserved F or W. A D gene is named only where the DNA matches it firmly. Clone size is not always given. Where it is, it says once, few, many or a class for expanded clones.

CDR3 protein: CATSDLLADTGELFF
CDR3 DNA: TGTGCCACCAGTGATTTACTAGCGGACACCGGGGAGCTGTTTTTT
clone size: few
D gene: TRBD2
J gene: TRBJ2-2
CDR3 length: 15
V gene: TRBV24-1

CDR3 protein: CATSDAGVGANYGYTF
CDR3 DNA: TGTGCCACCAGTGATGCAGGGGTCGGGGCTAACTATGGCTACACCTTC
clone size: once
D gene: .
J gene: TRBJ1-2
CDR3 length: 16
V gene: TRBV24-1

CDR3 protein: CASSRPTENYGYTF
CDR3 DNA: TGTGCCAGCAGCCGTCCCACAGAGAACTATGGCTACACCTTC
clone size: .
D gene: .
J gene: TRBJ1-2
CDR3 length: 14
V gene: TRBV7-2

CDR3 protein: CASSRAGTPTYEQYF
CDR3 DNA: TGTGCCAGCAGCCGGGCCGGGACACCTACCTACGAGCAGTACTTC
clone size: .
D gene: .
J gene: TRBJ2-7
CDR3 length: 15
V gene: TRBV7-9

CDR3 protein: CASSIQGGTEAFF
CDR3 DNA: TGTGCCAGCAGCATACAGGGTGGCACTGAAGCTTTCTTT
clone size: .
D gene: .
J gene: TRBJ1-1
CDR3 length: 13
V gene: TRBV7-9

CDR3 protein: CASRRRERSNYGYTF
CDR3 DNA: TGTGCCAGTAGGAGGCGGGAACGGAGTAATTATGGCTACACCTTC
clone size: .
D gene: .
J gene: TRBJ1-2
CDR3 length: 15
V gene: TRBV19

CDR3 protein: CSAQPQGEQYF
CDR3 DNA: TGCAGTGCTCAACCCCAGGGGGAGCAGTACTTC
clone size: .
D gene: .
J gene: TRBJ2-7
CDR3 length: 11
V gene: TRBV20-1

CDR3 protein: CASSVGSDRVSYEQYF
CDR3 DNA: TGTGCCAGCAGCGTAGGGTCGGACAGGGTTTCCTACGAGCAGTACTTC
clone size: .
D gene: TRBD1
J gene: TRBJ2-7
CDR3 length: 16
V gene: TRBV9

CDR3 protein: CASSPSRDKNLYGYTF
CDR3 DNA: TGTGCCAGCTCACCGTCCCGGGACAAAAACCTCTATGGCTACACCTTC
clone size: .
D gene: .
J gene: TRBJ1-2
CDR3 length: 16
V gene: TRBV18

CDR3 protein: CASSQSTGEGYTF
CDR3 DNA: TGTGCCAGCAGCCAGTCGACAGGGGAGGGCTACACCTTC
clone size: .
D gene: TRBD1
J gene: TRBJ1-2
CDR3 length: 13
V gene: TRBV7-3

CDR3 protein: CASSDKRERNEQFF
CDR3 DNA: TGTGCCAGTAGTGATAAGCGGGAGAGGAATGAGCAGTTCTTC
clone size: .
D gene: TRBD2
J gene: TRBJ2-1
CDR3 length: 14
V gene: TRBV19

CDR3 protein: CASSEEPSLVREQFF
CDR3 DNA: TGTGCCAGCAGTGAAGAACCCTCACTAGTACGCGAGCAGTTCTTC
clone size: .
D gene: .
J gene: TRBJ2-1
CDR3 length: 15
V gene: TRBV6-1

CDR3 protein: CASSGTGFSDTQYF
CDR3 DNA: TGCGCCAGCTCCGGGACAGGGTTTTCAGATACGCAGTATTTT
clone size: .
D gene: TRBD1
J gene: TRBJ2-3
CDR3 length: 14
V gene: TRBV5-1

CDR3 protein: CASRPLTFTSYEQYF
CDR3 DNA: TGTGCCAGCAGGCCTCTCACATTCACCTCCTACGAGCAGTACTTC
clone size: .
D gene: .
J gene: TRBJ2-7
CDR3 length: 15
V gene: TRBV6-5

CDR3 protein: CASSTPSGGLGKKLFF
CDR3 DNA: TGTGCCAGTAGTACCCCGTCCGGGGGGCTAGGCAAAAAACTGTTTTTT
clone size: .
D gene: .
J gene: TRBJ1-4
CDR3 length: 16
V gene: TRBV19

CDR3 protein: CASRQGAEEKLFF
CDR3 DNA: TGTGCCAGTAGACAGGGGGCGGAAGAAAAACTGTTTTTT
clone size: .
D gene: TRBD1
J gene: TRBJ1-4
CDR3 length: 13
V gene: TRBV19

CDR3 protein: CASSLAGGPQYEQYF
CDR3 DNA: TGTGCCAGCAGTTTAGCGGGAGGGCCTCAGTACGAGCAGTACTTC
clone size: .
D gene: TRBD2
J gene: TRBJ2-7
CDR3 length: 15
V gene: TRBV27

CDR3 protein: CASSALTRSNTIYF
CDR3 DNA: TGCGCCAGCAGCGCTTTGACAAGATCAAACACCATATATTTT
clone size: .
D gene: .
J gene: TRBJ1-3
CDR3 length: 14
V gene: TRBV5-1

CDR3 protein: CASSGLSLGVGKTQYF
CDR3 DNA: TGTGCCAGCAGTGGATTGTCACTCGGGGTTGGTAAGACCCAGTACTTC
clone size: few
D gene: .
J gene: TRBJ2-5
CDR3 length: 16
V gene: TRBV6-1

CDR3 protein: CASSFSETQYF
CDR3 DNA: TGTGCCAGCAGCTTCTCAGAGACCCAGTACTTC
clone size: .
D gene: .
J gene: TRBJ2-5
CDR3 length: 11
V gene: TRBV5-4

CDR3 protein: CASSLTGGGTEAFF
CDR3 DNA: TGTGCCAGCAGCTTGACAGGCGGCGGGACTGAAGCTTTCTTT
clone size: .
D gene: .
J gene: TRBJ1-1
CDR3 length: 14
V gene: TRBV7-9

CDR3 protein: CASSVLGIQYF
CDR3 DNA: TGTGCCAGCAGTGTACTAGGCATTCAGTACTTC
clone size: once
D gene: .
J gene: TRBJ2-4
CDR3 length: 11
V gene: TRBV25-1

CDR3 protein: CASSLYLTGGSEKLFF
CDR3 DNA: TGTGCCAGCAGTTTATATCTGACAGGGGGCAGTGAAAAACTGTTTTTT
clone size: .
D gene: TRBD1
J gene: TRBJ1-4
CDR3 length: 16
V gene: TRBV28

CDR3 protein: CASSKGANSPLHF
CDR3 DNA: TGTGCCAGCAGCAAAGGGGCAAATTCACCCCTCCACTTT
clone size: once
D gene: .
J gene: TRBJ1-6
CDR3 length: 13
V gene: TRBV12-3/TRBV12-4

CDR3 protein: CATSDLPASSGRKGEQFF
CDR3 DNA: TGTGCCACCAGTGATTTGCCAGCTTCCAGCGGGAGGAAGGGTGAGCAGTTCTTC
clone size: .
D gene: TRBD2
J gene: TRBJ2-1
CDR3 length: 18
V gene: TRBV24-1

CDR3 protein: CASSQRLANYNEQFF
CDR3 DNA: TGTGCCAGCAGCCAGCGACTAGCGAACTACAATGAGCAGTTCTTC
clone size: once
D gene: TRBD2
J gene: TRBJ2-1
CDR3 length: 15
V gene: TRBV5-4

CDR3 protein: CASRSGGTKETQYF
CDR3 DNA: TGCGCCAGCAGAAGTGGGGGGACTAAGGAGACCCAGTACTTC
clone size: .
D gene: TRBD2
J gene: TRBJ2-5
CDR3 length: 14
V gene: TRBV23-1

CDR3 protein: CASSFGGKAEQFF
CDR3 DNA: TGTGCCAGCAGTTTTGGAGGGAAAGCTGAGCAGTTCTTC
clone size: once
D gene: .
J gene: TRBJ2-1
CDR3 length: 13
V gene: TRBV28

CDR3 protein: CASSLIRAGYTF
CDR3 DNA: TGTGCCAGCAGTTTAATCAGGGCTGGCTACACCTTC
clone size: .
D gene: .
J gene: TRBJ1-2
CDR3 length: 12
V gene: TRBV28

CDR3 protein: CASTPGISGNTIYF
CDR3 DNA: TGTGCCAGCACCCCAGGGATCTCTGGAAACACCATATATTTT
clone size: .
D gene: .
J gene: TRBJ1-3
CDR3 length: 14
V gene: TRBV6-5

CDR3 protein: CASSPSPQGPGETQYF
CDR3 DNA: TGTGCCAGCTCACCATCCCCACAGGGTCCGGGAGAGACCCAGTACTTC
clone size: .
D gene: .
J gene: TRBJ2-5
CDR3 length: 16
V gene: TRBV18